Listed here are 8 T cell receptor beta chains from one sample, sequenced in a study of beta chain features in type 1 diabetes. Study-wide results and limits: For Type 1 diabetes patients, all four CD4+ subsets carried TCRB CDR3s that were moderately but significantly shorter.

The study reverse transcribed the entire isolated RNA, so it sequenced expressed TCRB transcripts. Some clones are missing from TCRdb's copy, which holds only in-frame ones; the method was immunoSEQ multiplex PCR. Of a few hundred thousand clones listed, about 24% are singletons. No antigen has been identified for these receptors. Material: naive CD4+ T cells from blood. The receptors were gathered from a woman in her twenties or thirties with type 1 diabetes.

This clone has more than one count but fewer than ten. The gene calls are TRBV28 and TRBJ2-4, with a tentative D call TRBD1 (6 bases). The V gene's germline CDR1 is MDHEN and CDR2 SYDVKM. Trimming removed 10 bases at V and 6 bases at J, with 16 bases between. The CDR3 is 13 amino acids. CDR3 coding DNA: TGTGCCACCGAGCCCGGACAGTTAAACATTCAGTACTTC. Encoded protein: CATEPGQLNIQYF.

V gene TRBV4-1 combines with J gene TRBJ1-1, with D possibly being TRBD1 (5 bases). This CDR3 is 15 amino acids long. CDR1 is MGHRA and CDR2 is YSYEKL in the germline V gene. The V end was cut by 1 base, the J end by 1 base, with 10 bases between. CDR3 protein: CASSQASGANTEAFF. The CDR3 coding sequence is TGCGCCAGCAGCCAAGCCTCTGGGGCGAACACTGAAGCTTTCTTT.

The rearrangement links TRBV5-6 to TRBJ1-1; TRBD1 matches at 7 bases. This CDR3 comprises 14 residues. Germline V lookup: CDR1 SGHDT, CDR2 YYEEEE. V gave up 5 bases and J gave up 0 bases; unmatched junction bases: 4. For the CDR3, the DNA is TGTGCCAGCAGGGAAGGACAGGTGAACACTGAAGCTTTCTTT. Protein sequence: CASREGQVNTEAFF.

This rearrangement joins TRBV9 to TRBJ2-3; a weak D match, TRBD2 (6 bases). Germline values: CDR1 SGDLS, CDR2 YYNGEE. Trimming stripped 0 bases from V and 4 bases from J, with 12 bases between. The CDR3 is made up of 15 amino acids. The CDR3 loop reads CASSVASSAPDTQYF. The CDR3 DNA sequence: TGTGCCAGCAGCGTAGCTTCTAGCGCCCCAGATACGCAGTATTTT.

This rearrangement joins TRBV6-5 to TRBJ2-5, with 11 positions matching TRBD2. V lost 6 bases and J lost 4; bases outside the gene matches: 7. The CDR3 runs 15 residues. Germline lookup yields CDR1 MNHEY and CDR2 SVGAGI. CDR3 coding DNA: TGTGCCAGCAGGATTAGCGGGAGGGTAGGAGAGACCCAGTACTTC. Protein sequence: CASRISGRVGETQYF.

This clone was seen more than once but under ten times. The chain links TRBV5-1 to TRBJ2-3; D may be TRBD1 (6 bases). This CDR3 comprises 14 residues. Between the trimmed V and J ends, which lost 2 bases and 2 bases, there was a span of 9 bases. Germline V lookup: CDR1 SGHRS, CDR2 YFSETQ. Written as DNA, the CDR3 is TGCGCCAGCAGCTTAGGACAGTTCACAGATACGCAGTATTTT. It specifies CASSLGQFTDTQYF.

This clone was seen only a few times. The CDR3 protein is CASSDRAGSYEQYF. CDR3 in DNA: TGTGCCAGCAGCGACAGGGCAGGCTCCTACGAGCAGTACTTC. The rearrangement uses TRBV9 and TRBJ2-7; TRBD1 is a possible D gene (6 bases). The CDR3 has 14 residues. Germline V CDR1 and CDR2: SGDLS, YYNGEE. V lost 3 bases and J 0 bases, leaving 10 bases between the germline ends.

This clone was seen only a few times. This rearrangement joins TRBV7-9 to TRBJ2-1; tentatively, D is TRBD2 (5 bases). Germline V gene data show CDR1 as SEHNR and CDR2 as FQNEAQ (reference sequence). The CDR3 consists of 14 residues. Trimming took 6 bases from V and 8 from J, leaving 17 bases between them. CDR3 DNA sequence: TGTGCCAGCAGTCGGCAACTAGAGCCCCATGAGCAGTTCTTC. Its translation is CASSRQLEPHEQFF.